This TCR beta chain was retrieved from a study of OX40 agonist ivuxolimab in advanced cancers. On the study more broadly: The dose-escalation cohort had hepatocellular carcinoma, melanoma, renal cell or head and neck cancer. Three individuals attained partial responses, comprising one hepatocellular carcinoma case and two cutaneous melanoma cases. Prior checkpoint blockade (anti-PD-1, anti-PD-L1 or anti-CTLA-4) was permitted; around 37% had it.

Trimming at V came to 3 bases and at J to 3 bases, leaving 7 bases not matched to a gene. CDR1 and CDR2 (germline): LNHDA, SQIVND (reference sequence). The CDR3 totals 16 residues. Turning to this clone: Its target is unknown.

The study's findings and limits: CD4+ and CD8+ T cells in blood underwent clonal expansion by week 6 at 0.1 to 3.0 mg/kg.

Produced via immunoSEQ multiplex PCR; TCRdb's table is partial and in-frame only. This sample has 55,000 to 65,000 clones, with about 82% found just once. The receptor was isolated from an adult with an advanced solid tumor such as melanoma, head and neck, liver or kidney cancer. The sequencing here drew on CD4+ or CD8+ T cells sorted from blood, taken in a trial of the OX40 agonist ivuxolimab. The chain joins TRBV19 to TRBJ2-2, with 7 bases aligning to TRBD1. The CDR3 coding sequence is TGTGCCAGTAGTATTCGACAGGGAACTTACACCGGGGAGCTGTTTTTT. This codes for CASSIRQGTYTGELFF.